The 2 T cell receptor beta chains below were found in one sample sequenced in a study of control samples from healthy donors and cancer patients. TCRdb's copy holds only in-frame clones and misses some; the assay was immunoSEQ multiplex PCR. There are about 150,000 clones in the sample; just under 95% occur only once, and 5.7% lies in the top ten. Source material: blood. The receptor set was obtained from a man aged 35 to 55 in good health.

The CDR3 DNA reads TGTGCCAGCTCACCCGGGACGGGCTCCTACAATGAGCAGTTCTTC. This gives the protein CASSPGTGSYNEQFF. The rearrangement joins TRBV18 to TRBJ2-1; D may match TRBD1 or TRBD2 (5 bases each). Between the trimmed V and J ends, which lost 3 bases and 0 bases, there was a span of 9 bases. CDR3 length: 15 residues. Germline loops: CDR1 KGHSH, CDR2 LQKENI. The full variable domain, rest sourced from reference TRBV18 and TRBJ2-1, is NAGVMQNPRHLVRRRGQEARLRCSPMKGHSHVYWYRQLPEEGLKFMVYLQKENIIDESGMPKERFSAEFPKEGPSILRIQQVVRGDSAAYFCASSPGTGSYNEQFFGPGTRLTVL.

The chain links TRBV7-8 to TRBJ1-1, with no clear D. CDR1 is SGHVS, CDR2 FQNEAQ, per germline. The CDR3 is made up of 14 amino acids. The V gene lost 7 bases and the J gene lost 2 bases, with 14 bases spanning the gap. The CDR3 DNA follows: TGTGCCAGCAACGCTCAGAACCTAAACACTGAAGCTTTCTTT. As protein: CASNAQNLNTEAFF.